This T cell receptor beta chain was identified during a study of blood T cell repertoires in COVID-19. For the study at large: The origin of the acute and convalescent COVID-19 samples was the United States, Italy and Spain. Sources were T cells, B-cell-depleted T cells, or PBMCs; the material itself was cDNA or gDNA.

Germline assignment: CDR1 SNHLY and CDR2 FYNNEI. Trimming took 4 bases from V and 4 from J; bases not matched to a gene: 8. This CDR3 is 15 amino acids long. In the authors' workflow: Scientists estimated how many nucleated cells there were by amplifying reference gene primers. The method was immunoSEQ multiplex PCR; TCRdb's version includes in-frame clones alone and lacks a portion of them. That table is the source of V, J and clone size, and D and trimming were worked out from the DNA. The sample holds 100,000 or so clones, roughly 90% seen once. The source material was peripheral blood. The chain has TRBV2 and TRBJ1-1; 8 nucleotides match TRBD1. The source of this sequence is a man younger than 40 in a cohort sampled during active COVID-19. CDR3 bases: TGTGCCAGCAGTGGCCCCGGGACAGGTTTCACTGAAGCTTTCTTT. This gives the protein CASSGPGTGFTEAFF.